The clone carrying this T cell receptor beta chain is a singleton in its sample. This may arise from a read error, as a much more abundant clone is one base away. Germline values: CDR1 SEHNR, CDR2 FQNEAQ (reference sequence). The CDR3 covers 15 residues. The sample belongs to a study of molecular identifiers for immune sequencing clone quantification. MiXCR was run by TCRdb on the PCR reads, yielding one entry per CDR3 protein. Of hundreds of thousands of distinct CDR3 sequences listed, just under 20% are singletons. Sequencing libraries of naive CD8 cells derived from roughly 20,000 to 1,000,000 sorted cells with 10%, 30% or 50% RNA.

The sample consisted of naive CD8+ T cells from blood, with Jurkat cell RNA spiked in. Documented subset: FACS-sorted CD8+CD4-CCR7+CD45RA+ naive T cells. The sequence came from a human donor in good health. Some libraries in this study had Jurkat cell RNA spiked in. The chain is built from TRBV7-9 and TRBJ1-4, with D possibly being TRBD1 (5 bases). CDR3 nucleotides: TGTGCCAGCGGCTTAGGCCCAGGGCTGGGTGAAAAACTGTTTTTT. It codes for CASGLGPGLGEKLFF.